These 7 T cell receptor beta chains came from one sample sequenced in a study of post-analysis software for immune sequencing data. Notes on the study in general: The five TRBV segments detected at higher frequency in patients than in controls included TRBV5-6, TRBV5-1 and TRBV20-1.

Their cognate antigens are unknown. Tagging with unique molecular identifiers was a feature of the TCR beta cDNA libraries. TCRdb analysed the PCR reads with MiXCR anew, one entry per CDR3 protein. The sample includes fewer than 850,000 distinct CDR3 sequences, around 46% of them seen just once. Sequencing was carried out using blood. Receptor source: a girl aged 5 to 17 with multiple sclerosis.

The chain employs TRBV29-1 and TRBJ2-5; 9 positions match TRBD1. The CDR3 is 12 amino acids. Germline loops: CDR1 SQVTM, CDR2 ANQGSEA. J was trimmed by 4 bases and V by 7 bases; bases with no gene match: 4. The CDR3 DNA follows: TGCAGCGGACAGGGGGTGGCAGAGACCCAGTACTTC. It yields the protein CSGQGVAETQYF. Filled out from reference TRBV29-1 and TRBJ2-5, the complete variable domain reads SAVISQKPSRDICQRGTSLTIQCQVDSQVTMMFWYRQQPGQSLTLIATANQGSEATYESGFVIDKFPISRPNLTFSTLTVSNMSPEDSSIYLCSGQGVAETQYFGPGTRLLVL.

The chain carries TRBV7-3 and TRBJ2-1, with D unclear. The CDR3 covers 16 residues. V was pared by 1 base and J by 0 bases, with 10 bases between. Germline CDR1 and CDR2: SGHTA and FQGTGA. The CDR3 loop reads CASSLNPVGSYNEQFF. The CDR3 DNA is TGTGCCAGCAGCTTAAACCCCGTGGGCTCCTACAATGAGCAGTTCTTC.

The DNA for the CDR3 is TGTGCCAGCAGCTTAACGGGGCTACCACAAGAGACCCAGTACTTC. Encoded protein: CASSLTGLPQETQYF. The V gene is TRBV7-3, the J gene TRBJ2-5, with TRBD1 as a possible D gene (5 bases). The ends were cut back, 0 bases at V and 2 bases at J, with 10 bases in the middle. The CDR3 contains 15 residues. Per the germline V gene, CDR1 is SGHTA and CDR2 is FQGTGA.

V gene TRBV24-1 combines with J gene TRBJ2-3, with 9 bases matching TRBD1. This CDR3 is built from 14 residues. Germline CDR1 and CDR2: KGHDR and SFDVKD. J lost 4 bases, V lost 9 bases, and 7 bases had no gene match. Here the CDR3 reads CATQGQGFPDTQYF. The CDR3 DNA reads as TGTGCCACCCAAGGACAGGGGTTTCCAGATACGCAGTATTTT.

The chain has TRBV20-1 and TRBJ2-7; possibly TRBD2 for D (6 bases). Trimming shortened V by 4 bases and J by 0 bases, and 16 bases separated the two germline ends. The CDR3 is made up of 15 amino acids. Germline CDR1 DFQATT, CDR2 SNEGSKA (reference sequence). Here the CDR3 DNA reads TGCAGTGCTAATACGTGGGGGGTCAGCTCCTACGAGCAGTACTTC. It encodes CSANTWGVSSYEQYF.

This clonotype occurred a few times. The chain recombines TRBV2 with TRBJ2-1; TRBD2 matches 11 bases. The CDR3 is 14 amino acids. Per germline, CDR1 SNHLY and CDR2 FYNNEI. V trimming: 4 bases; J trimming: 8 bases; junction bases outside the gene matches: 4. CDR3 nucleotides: TGTGCCAGCAGTGGGCGGGGACTAGCGGATGAGCAGTTCTTC. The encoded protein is CASSGRGLADEQFF.

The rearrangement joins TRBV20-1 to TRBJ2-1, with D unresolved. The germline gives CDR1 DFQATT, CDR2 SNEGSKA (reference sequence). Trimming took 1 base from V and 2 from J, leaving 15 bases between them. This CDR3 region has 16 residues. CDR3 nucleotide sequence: TGCAGTGCTAGAGGCGTTTGGCAGCGAGCCTACAATGAGCAGTTCTTC. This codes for CSARGVWQRAYNEQFF.